This T cell receptor beta chain is from a study of T cell changes during pregnancy in multiple sclerosis. Clones were sequenced by immunoSEQ multiplex PCR, and TCRdb holds only the in-frame ones, with some missing. The data show about 64,000 clones, with over 95% seen just once and approximately 2.3% held by the top ten. This TCR came from a female donor with multiple sclerosis, enrolled in a pregnancy study. This material consisted of CD8+ T cells from peripheral blood mononuclear cells, taken after pregnancy.

CDR3 nucleotide sequence: TGCAGCGTTGAAGAGGACTCCCGACATCGATCCACGGGGGGAAACACCATATATTTT. This gives the protein CSVEEDSRHRSTGGNTIYF. The rearrangement links TRBV29-1 to TRBJ1-3; unclear D gene. The germline CDR1 and CDR2 sequences are SQVTM and ANQGSEA. V shed 0 bases and J shed 4 bases, with 25 bases lying between them. The CDR3 extends over 19 amino acids.